This TCR beta chain appears in the sequencing data of a study of cytomegalovirus exposure and HLA in healthy donors. As for the study in general: There were 75 million to 95 million unique TCRs (from HLA-typed donors) in an early data release. Study-wide results and limits: For most subjects, TCR beta sequences were reported to predict HLA-A and HLA-B alleles with accuracy. There were around 160 TCR beta chains listed as cytomegalovirus-associated.

This clone turned up a few times. Its antigen remains unknown. The PCR ran on 60 Vbeta and 13 Jbeta primers. Profiled with immunoSEQ multiplex PCR; TCRdb holds only in-frame clones, not every one. The repertoire holds around 120,000 clones, with 70% to 80% as singletons. The specimen was PBMCs. This sequence originates from a human donor in good health.

CDR3 sequence: CASSPSGSPEDEQFF. The CDR3 bases are TGTGCCAGCAGCCCCTCCGGGTCCCCCGAGGATGAGCAGTTCTTC. The chain links TRBV7-3 to TRBJ2-1; D gene uncertain. Germline V gene lookup returns CDR1 SGHTA and CDR2 FQGTGA. The CDR3 length is 15 residues. With 5 bases removed from V and 8 bases from J, the gap between germline ends came to 19 bases.